This note documents a single T cell receptor beta chain sequence. Sequencing used immunoSEQ multiplex PCR; TCRdb keeps in-frame clones, though not all of them. The repertoire holds over 55,000 clones, with approximately 92% as singletons. The data stem from a study of T cell changes during pregnancy in multiple sclerosis. Germline loops: CDR1 LNHDA, CDR2 SQIVND (reference sequence). V dropped 7 bases and J dropped 0; count of bases not matched to a gene: 7. The CDR3 loop spans 16 amino acids. The sequence came from a female donor in good health, enrolled as a control in a pregnancy study. The chain is built from TRBV19 and TRBJ1-1; 11 positions match TRBD1. The sequenced sample was CD8+ T cells from peripheral blood mononuclear cells, obtained in the third trimester of pregnancy. The CDR3 nucleotides read TGTGCCAGTAACGAAAGGACAGGGGGCATGAACACTGAAGCTTTCTTT. It is translated as CASNERTGGMNTEAFF.